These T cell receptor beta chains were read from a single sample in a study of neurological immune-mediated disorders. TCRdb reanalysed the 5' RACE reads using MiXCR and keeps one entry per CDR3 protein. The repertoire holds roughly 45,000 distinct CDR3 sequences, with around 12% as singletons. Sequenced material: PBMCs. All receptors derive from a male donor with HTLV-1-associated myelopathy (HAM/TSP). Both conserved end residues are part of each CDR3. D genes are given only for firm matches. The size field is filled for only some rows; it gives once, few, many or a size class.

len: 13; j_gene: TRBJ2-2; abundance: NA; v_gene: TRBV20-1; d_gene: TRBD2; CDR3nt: TGCAGTGCTAAAAGACTAGCTTCCGGGGAGCTGTTTTTT; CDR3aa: CSAKRLASGELFF
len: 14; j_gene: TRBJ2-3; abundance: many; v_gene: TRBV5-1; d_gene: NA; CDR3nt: TGCGCCAGCAGCTGGGATTCTAGCACAGATACGCAGTATTTT; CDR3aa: CASSWDSSTDTQYF
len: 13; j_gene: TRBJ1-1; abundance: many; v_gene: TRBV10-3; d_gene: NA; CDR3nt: TGTGCCTCGGGTGGGCTCATGAACACTGAAGCTTTCTTT; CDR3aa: CASGGLMNTEAFF
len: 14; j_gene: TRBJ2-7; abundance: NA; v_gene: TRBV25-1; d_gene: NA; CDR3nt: TGTGCCAGCAGTGAATATGAGGGGTCCTACGAGCAGTACTTC; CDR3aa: CASSEYEGSYEQYF
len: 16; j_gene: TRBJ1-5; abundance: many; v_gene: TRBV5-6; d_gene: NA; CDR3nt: TGTGCCAGCAGCCTAGGGACGGCTACAAACAATCAGCCCCAGCATTTT; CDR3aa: CASSLGTATNNQPQHF
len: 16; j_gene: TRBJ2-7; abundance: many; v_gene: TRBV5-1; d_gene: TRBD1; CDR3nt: TGCGCCAGCAGCCAAAATACAGGGGGCCGTTCCTACGAGCAGTACTTC; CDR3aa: CASSQNTGGRSYEQYF
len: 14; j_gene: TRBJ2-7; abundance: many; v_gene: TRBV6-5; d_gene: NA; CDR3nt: TGTGCCAGCAGTTACAGGGTCCCCCCAGGCGAGCAGTACTTC; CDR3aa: CASSYRVPPGEQYF
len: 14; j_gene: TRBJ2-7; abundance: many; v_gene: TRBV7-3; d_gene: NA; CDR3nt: TGTGCCAGCAGCTTAACCGGGGACGGCTACGAGCAGTACTTC; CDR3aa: CASSLTGDGYEQYF
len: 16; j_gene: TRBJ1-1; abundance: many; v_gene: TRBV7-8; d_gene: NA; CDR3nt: TGTGCCAGCAGCTTAGCCCGCAGGGGCGCGAACACTGAAGCTTTCTTT; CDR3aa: CASSLARRGANTEAFF
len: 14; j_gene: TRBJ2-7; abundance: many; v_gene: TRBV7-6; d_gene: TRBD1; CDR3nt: TGTGCCAGCAGCTTATGGGGACAGGACTACGAGCAGTACTTC; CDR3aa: CASSLWGQDYEQYF
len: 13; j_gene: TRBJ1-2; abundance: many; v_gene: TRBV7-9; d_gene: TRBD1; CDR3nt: TGTGCCAGCAGCGTGGGACAGAACTATGGCTACACCTTC; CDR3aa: CASSVGQNYGYTF
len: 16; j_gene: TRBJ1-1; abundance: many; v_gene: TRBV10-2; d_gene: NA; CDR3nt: TGCGCCAGCAGTTTCACGAAAGTTTCGATCCGCATTGAAGCTTTCTTT; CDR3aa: CASSFTKVSIRIEAFF
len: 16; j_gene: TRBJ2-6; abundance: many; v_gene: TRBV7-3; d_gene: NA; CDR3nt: TGTGCCAGCAGCTTAACACCGAACTCTGGGGCCAACGTCCTGACTTTC; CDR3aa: CASSLTPNSGANVLTF
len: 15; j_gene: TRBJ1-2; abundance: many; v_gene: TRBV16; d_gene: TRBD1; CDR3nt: TGTGCCAGCAGCCCACGCCAGGACAGGGAGGATGGCTACACCTTC; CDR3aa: CASSPRQDREDGYTF
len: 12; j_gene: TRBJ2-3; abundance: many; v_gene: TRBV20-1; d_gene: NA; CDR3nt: TGCAGTGCTAGAGTCGCGGCCGATACGCAGTATTTT; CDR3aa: CSARVAADTQYF
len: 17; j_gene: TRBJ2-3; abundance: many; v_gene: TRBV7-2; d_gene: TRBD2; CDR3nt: TGTGCCAGCAGCCCAAGACTAGCGGGGGAGAGCACAGATACGCAGTATTTT; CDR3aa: CASSPRLAGESTDTQYF
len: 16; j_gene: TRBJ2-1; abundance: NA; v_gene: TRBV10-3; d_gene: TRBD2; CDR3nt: TGTGCCATCCGTGACGCGGGCGTTCGCCGGGAGGGTGAGCAGTTCTTC; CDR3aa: CAIRDAGVRREGEQFF
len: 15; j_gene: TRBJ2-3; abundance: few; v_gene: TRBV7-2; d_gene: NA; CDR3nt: TGTGCCAGCAGCTTCGGGCGCCTCAGCACAGATACGCAGTATTTT; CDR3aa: CASSFGRLSTDTQYF
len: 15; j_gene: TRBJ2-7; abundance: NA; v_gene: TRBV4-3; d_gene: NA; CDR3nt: TGCGCCAGCAGCCAAGGGGGGAGAACGTCCTACGAGCATTACTTC; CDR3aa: CASSQGGRTSYEHYF
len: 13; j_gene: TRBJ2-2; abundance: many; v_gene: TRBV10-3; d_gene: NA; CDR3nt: TGTGCCATCAGTCCAAGGAACACCGGGGAGCTGTTTTTT; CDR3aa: CAISPRNTGELFF
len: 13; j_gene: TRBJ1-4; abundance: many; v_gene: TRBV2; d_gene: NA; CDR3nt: TGTGCCATCCCCGGACCGGAGGTGGAAAAACTGTTTTTT; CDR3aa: CAIPGPEVEKLFF
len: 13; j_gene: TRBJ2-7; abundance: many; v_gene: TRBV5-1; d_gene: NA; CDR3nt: TGCGCCAGCAGCGCCGCGGTCTCCTACGAGCAGTACTTC; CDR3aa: CASSAAVSYEQYF
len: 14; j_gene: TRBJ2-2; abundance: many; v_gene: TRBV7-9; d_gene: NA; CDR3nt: TGTGCCAGCAGCTTAGCCTCGAACACCGGGGAGCTGTTTTTT; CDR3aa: CASSLASNTGELFF
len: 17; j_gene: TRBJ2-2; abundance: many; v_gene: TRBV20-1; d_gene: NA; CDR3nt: TGCAGTGCTAGAGATCTCGGAGGGCCAGGGTCTTTCGGGGAGCTGTTTTTT; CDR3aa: CSARDLGGPGSFGELFF
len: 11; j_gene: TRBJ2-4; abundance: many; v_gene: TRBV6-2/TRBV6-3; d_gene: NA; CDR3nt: TGTGCCAGCAGTTATAAAAACATTCAGTACTTC; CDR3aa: CASSYKNIQYF
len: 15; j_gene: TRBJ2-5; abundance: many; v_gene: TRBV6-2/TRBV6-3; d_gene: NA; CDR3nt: TGTGCCAGCTCACCTCTTATAATGGGTGGTGAGACCCAGTACTTC; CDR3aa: CASSPLIMGGETQYF
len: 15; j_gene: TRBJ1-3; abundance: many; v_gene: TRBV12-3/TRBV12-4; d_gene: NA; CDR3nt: TGTGCCAGCAGTTGGTGGGGAGACTCTGGAAACACCATATATTTT; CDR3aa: CASSWWGDSGNTIYF
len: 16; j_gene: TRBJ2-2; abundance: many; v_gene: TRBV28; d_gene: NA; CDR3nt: TGTGCCAGCAGTTTATGGTCGGGGGCGAACACCGGGGAGCTGTTTTTT; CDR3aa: CASSLWSGANTGELFF
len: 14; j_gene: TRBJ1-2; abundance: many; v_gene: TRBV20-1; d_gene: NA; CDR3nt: TGCAGTGCTAGAAGGCCAGACACTAACTATGGCTACACCTTC; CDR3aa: CSARRPDTNYGYTF
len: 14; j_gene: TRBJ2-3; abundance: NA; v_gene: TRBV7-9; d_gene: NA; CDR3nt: TGTGCCTGCTCATGGGGGGCAAAGGAAGATACGCAATATTTT; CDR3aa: CACSWGAKEDTQYF
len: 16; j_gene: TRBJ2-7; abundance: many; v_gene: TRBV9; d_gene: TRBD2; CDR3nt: TGTGCCAGCAGCCCCCGACTAGCGGGGGGCCTCTTGGAGCAGTACTTC; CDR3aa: CASSPRLAGGLLEQYF